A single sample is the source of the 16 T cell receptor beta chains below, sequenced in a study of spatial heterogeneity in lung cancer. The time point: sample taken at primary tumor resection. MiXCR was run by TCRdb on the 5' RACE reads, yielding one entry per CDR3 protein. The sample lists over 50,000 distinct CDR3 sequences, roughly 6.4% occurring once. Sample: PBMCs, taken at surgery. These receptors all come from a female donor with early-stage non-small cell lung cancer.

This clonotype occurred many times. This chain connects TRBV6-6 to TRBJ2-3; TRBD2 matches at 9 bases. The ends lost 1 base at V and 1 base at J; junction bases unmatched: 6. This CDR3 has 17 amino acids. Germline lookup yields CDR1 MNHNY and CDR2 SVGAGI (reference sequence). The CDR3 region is CASSYYPAGGGTDTQYF. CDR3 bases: TGTGCCAGCAGTTACTACCCAGCGGGGGGAGGCACAGATACGCAGTATTTT.

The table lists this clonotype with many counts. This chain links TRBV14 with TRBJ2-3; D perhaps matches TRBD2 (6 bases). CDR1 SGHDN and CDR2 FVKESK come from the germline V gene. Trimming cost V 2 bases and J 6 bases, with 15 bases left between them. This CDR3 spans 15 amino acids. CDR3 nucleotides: TGTGCCAGCAGCCAACTGACTAGTTCGCGGGATACGCAGTATTTT. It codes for CASSQLTSSRDTQYF.

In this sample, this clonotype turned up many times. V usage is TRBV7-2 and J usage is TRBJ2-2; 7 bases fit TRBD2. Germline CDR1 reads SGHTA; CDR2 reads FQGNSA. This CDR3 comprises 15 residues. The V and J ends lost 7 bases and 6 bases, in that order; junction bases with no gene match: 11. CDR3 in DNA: TGTGCCAGCACCCGAGCTAGCGGTGGTTCCGGGGAGCTGTTTTTT. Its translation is CASTRASGGSGELFF.

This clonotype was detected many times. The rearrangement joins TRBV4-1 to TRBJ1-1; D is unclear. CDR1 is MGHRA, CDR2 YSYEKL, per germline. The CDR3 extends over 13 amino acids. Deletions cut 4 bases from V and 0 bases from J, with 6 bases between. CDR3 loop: CASSPALNTEAFF. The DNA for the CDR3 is TGCGCCAGCAGCCCGGCCCTGAACACTGAAGCTTTCTTT.

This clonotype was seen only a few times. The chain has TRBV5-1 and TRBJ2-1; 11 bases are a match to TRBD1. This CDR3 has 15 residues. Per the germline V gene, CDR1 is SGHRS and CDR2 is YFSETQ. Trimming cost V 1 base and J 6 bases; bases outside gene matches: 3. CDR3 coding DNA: TGCGCCAGCAGCTTGATTGGGACAGGGGGCAATGAGCAGTTCTTC. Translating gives CASSLIGTGGNEQFF.

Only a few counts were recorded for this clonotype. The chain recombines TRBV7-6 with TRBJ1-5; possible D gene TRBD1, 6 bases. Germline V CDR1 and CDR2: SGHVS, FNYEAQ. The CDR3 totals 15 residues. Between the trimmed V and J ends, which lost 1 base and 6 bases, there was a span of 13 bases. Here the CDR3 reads CASSLEHRVGQPQHF. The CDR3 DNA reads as TGTGCCAGCAGCTTAGAGCACAGGGTCGGTCAGCCCCAGCATTTT.

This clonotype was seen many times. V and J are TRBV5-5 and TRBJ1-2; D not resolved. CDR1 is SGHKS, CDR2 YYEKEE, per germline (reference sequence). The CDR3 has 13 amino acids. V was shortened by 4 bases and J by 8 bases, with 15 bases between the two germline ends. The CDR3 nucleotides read TGTGCCAGCAGCCCCTCCGACTCCAGGGGCTACACCTTC. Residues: CASSPSDSRGYTF.

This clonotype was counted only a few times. The CDR3 nucleotides read TGTGCCAGTATACCGGGACAGGGATCCGGAAACACCATATATTTT. Translated: CASIPGQGSGNTIYF. The chain carries TRBV12-3 or TRBV12-4 and TRBJ1-3; 9 bases line up with TRBD1. The CDR3 is made up of 15 amino acids. Germline trimming cut 9 bases from V and 4 bases from J; bases unmatched to any gene: 10.

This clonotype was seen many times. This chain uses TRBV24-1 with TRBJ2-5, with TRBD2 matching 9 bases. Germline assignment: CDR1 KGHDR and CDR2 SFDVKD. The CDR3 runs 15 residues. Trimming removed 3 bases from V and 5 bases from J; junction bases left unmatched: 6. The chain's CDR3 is CATSDPGLAKETQYF. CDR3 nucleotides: TGTGCCACCAGTGATCCGGGACTAGCTAAGGAGACCCAGTACTTC.

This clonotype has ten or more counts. DNA of the CDR3: TGCAGTACCAATAGCGACGTGGACACCGGGGAGCTGTTTTTT. This codes for CSTNSDVDTGELFF. The gene calls are TRBV20-1 and TRBJ2-2; possible D gene TRBD2, 5 bases. The CDR3 contains 14 residues. Germline loops: CDR1 DFQATT, CDR2 SNEGSKA (reference sequence). The V and J ends lost 8 bases and 3 bases respectively, with 16 bases between them.

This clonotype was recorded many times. CDR3: CASSLQGAGGLGPQHF. CDR3 nucleotides: TGTGCCAGCAGCCTCCAGGGGGCTGGCGGGCTTGGGCCCCAGCATTTT. The chain joins TRBV27 to TRBJ1-5, with TRBD1 identical over 8 bases. The J segment lost 9 bases and the V segment lost 6 bases, leaving 16 bases of the junction unmatched. From germline, CDR1 is MNHEY and CDR2 SMNVEV (reference sequence). This CDR3 is built from 16 residues.

The CDR3 region has the DNA TGCAGCGTTGAAGGACAGGTGGACCAAGGGGTGCGGACGGTGCAGTACTTC. Its protein product is CSVEGQVDQGVRTVQYF. The chain recombines TRBV29-1 with TRBJ2-7, with D possibly TRBD1 on 6 matching bases. The germline V gene has CDR1 SQVTM and CDR2 ANQGSEA. Trimming shortened V by 1 base and J by 9 bases, and 28 bases separated the two germline ends. This CDR3 has 17 residues.

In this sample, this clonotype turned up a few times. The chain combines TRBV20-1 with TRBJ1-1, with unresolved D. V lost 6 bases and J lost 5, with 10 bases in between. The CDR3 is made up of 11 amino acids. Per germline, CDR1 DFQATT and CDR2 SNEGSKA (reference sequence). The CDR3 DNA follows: TGCAGTGCCCCGCGGTGGACTGAAGCTTTCTTT. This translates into CSAPRWTEAFF.

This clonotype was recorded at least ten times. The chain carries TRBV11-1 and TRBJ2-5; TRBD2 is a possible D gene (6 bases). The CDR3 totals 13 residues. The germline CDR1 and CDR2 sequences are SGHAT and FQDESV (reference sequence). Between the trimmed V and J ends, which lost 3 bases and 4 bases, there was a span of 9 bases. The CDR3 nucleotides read TGTGCCAGCAGCTTTGCGGAGGGAGAGACCCAGTACTTC. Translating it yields CASSFAEGETQYF.

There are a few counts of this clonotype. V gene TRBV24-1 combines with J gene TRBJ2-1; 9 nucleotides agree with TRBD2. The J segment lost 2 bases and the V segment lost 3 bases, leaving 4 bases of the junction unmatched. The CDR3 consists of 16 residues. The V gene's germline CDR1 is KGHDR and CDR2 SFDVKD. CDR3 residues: CATSDMREGTYNEQFF. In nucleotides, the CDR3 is TGTGCCACCAGTGATATGCGGGAGGGTACCTACAATGAGCAGTTCTTC.

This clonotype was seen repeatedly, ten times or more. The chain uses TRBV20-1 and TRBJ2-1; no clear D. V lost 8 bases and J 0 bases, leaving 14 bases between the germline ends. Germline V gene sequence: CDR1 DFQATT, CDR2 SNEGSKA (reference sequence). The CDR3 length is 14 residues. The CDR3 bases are TGCAGTTCGATCCGAACGGGCTCCTACAATGAGCAGTTCTTC. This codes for CSSIRTGSYNEQFF.